This T cell receptor beta chain derives from a study of CD8 T cells in ankylosing spondylitis. Study outcomes and limitations: Past research had described some motif variants in reactive arthritis synovial fluid and blood. Disease-linked clones reportedly showed significant enrichment in matched ankylosing spondylitis synovial fluid. Blood of patients with ankylosing spondylitis appeared to be characterized by a TCR beta motif of about eight highly homologous variants.

About this clonotype itself: The antigen remains undetermined.

Quantitative 5'-RACE with molecular barcodes was used to make the TCR beta libraries. TCRdb fed the 5' RACE reads into MiXCR, producing one record per CDR3 protein. The repertoire holds hundreds of thousands of distinct CDR3 sequences, with around 26% as singletons. This CDR3 is built from 15 residues. The junction had 4 bases not matched to a gene; V was cut back by 2 bases and J by 2 bases. V is TRBV12-3 or TRBV12-4 and J is TRBJ2-7, with TRBD1 matching over 9 bases. The origin of this receptor is a male donor with ankylosing spondylitis. Sequenced sample: blood, either unsorted or a sorted T cell fraction (not recorded which). The CDR3 is CASSLRRTGAYEQYF. CDR3 bases: TGTGCCAGCAGTTTAAGAAGGACAGGGGCCTACGAGCAGTACTTC.